Shown below are 15 T cell receptor beta chains from a single sample sequenced in a study of beta chain features in type 1 diabetes. The whole isolated RNA underwent reverse transcription, so sequencing captured expressed TCRB transcripts. Using immunoSEQ multiplex PCR, the repertoire was profiled, and TCRdb retains in-frame clones only, with some absent. Counted here are 200,000 to 250,000 clones, about a tenth occurring once; the ten biggest clones make up 1% to 1.5%. Input material: central memory CD4+ T cells from blood. The receptors shown here come from a man younger than 30 in good health.

The V gene is TRBV6-1, the J gene TRBJ1-2; perhaps TRBD1 as D (6 bases). V lost 0 bases and J 3 bases, leaving 14 bases between the germline ends. This CDR3 is built from 16 residues. The germline CDR1 and CDR2 sequences are MNHNS and SASEGT. CDR3 sequence reads: CASSEAVRGQDYGYTF. In DNA form, the CDR3 reads TGTGCCAGCAGTGAAGCGGTACGGGGGCAGGACTATGGCTACACCTTC.

This chain joins TRBV30 and TRBJ1-2, with a tentative D call TRBD1 (6 bases). Germline V gene sequence: CDR1 GTSNPN, CDR2 SVGIG (reference sequence). The CDR3 extends over 14 amino acids. V lost 3 bases and J 4 bases, leaving 15 bases between the germline ends. This chain's CDR3 is CAWSGDTGGYGYTF. CDR3 nucleotide sequence: TGTGCCTGGAGCGGGGACACCGGCGGCTATGGCTACACCTTC.

This clone was counted between two and nine times. The chain's CDR3 is CASRGQGRDEQYF. CDR3 nucleotide sequence: TGTGCCAGCAGGGGACAGGGACGTGACGAGCAGTACTTC. V gene TRBV6-5 combines with J gene TRBJ2-7, with TRBD1 matching over 9 bases. Germline CDR1 reads MNHEY; CDR2 reads SVGAGI. CDR3 length equals 13 residues. The junction had 5 bases not matched to a gene; V was cut back by 6 bases and J by 5 bases.

A few counts support this clone. The chain has TRBV28 and TRBJ1-2, with D maybe TRBD1 (5 bases). The V and J ends lost 10 bases and 3 bases respectively, with 15 bases between them. There are 13 residues in the CDR3. Germline CDR1 and CDR2: MDHEN and SYDVKM. The CDR3 loop is CAIQSGLYYGYTF. The CDR3 region has the DNA TGTGCCATACAATCGGGACTTTACTATGGCTACACCTTC.

A few counts support this clone. The genes are TRBV4-1 and TRBJ1-2, with TRBD1 identical over 7 bases. The CDR3 length is 15 residues. Germline trimming cut 4 bases from V and 10 bases from J; bases unmatched to any gene: 15. The germline V gene encodes CDR1 MGHRA and CDR2 YSYEKL. CDR3 loop: CASSRYDREGLDYTF. The CDR3, as DNA: TGCGCCAGCAGCCGGTACGACAGGGAGGGATTGGACTACACCTTC.

The chain couples TRBV5-4 to TRBJ2-2; TRBD2 agrees at 10 bases. Germline V CDR1 and CDR2: SGHNT, YYREEE (reference sequence). V shed 2 bases, J shed 3 bases, and the junction held 4 bases outside the gene matches. CDR3 length: 16 amino acids. CDR3 DNA sequence: TGTGCCAGCAGCTTTCCCCTAGCGGGAGACACCGGGGAGCTGTTTTTT. Its protein is CASSFPLAGDTGELFF. The entire variable domain, with the rest obtained from reference TRBV5-4 and TRBJ2-2, is as follows: ETGVTQSPTHLIKTRGQQVTLRCSSQSGHNTVSWYQQALGQGPQFIFQYYREEENGRGNFPPRFSGLQFPNYSSELNVNALELDDSALYLCASSFPLAGDTGELFFGEGSRLTVL.

V gene TRBV29-1 combines with J gene TRBJ2-7, with 10 bases that match TRBD1. Unmatched junction bases numbered 9, after V lost 7 bases and J lost 6 bases. CDR3 length: 13 amino acids. CDR1 and CDR2 (germline): SQVTM, ANQGSEA. CDR3 region: CSAERDRGGEQYF. CDR3 nucleotide sequence: TGCAGCGCGGAGAGGGACAGGGGCGGCGAGCAGTACTTC.

In this sample, this clone turned up a few times. This chain links TRBV21-1 with TRBJ2-3; the DNA was not compared with TRBD1, the D call given in the table. TRBV21-1 is recorded as a pseudogene. The CDR3 extends over 17 amino acids. The chain's CDR3 is CASSVTPGTGGTDTQYF. The CDR3 DNA is TGTGCCAGCAGCGTAACGCCCGGGACAGGGGGCACAGATACGCAGTATTTT.

The chain has TRBV4-2 and TRBJ1-2; weak D call: TRBD1 (6 bases). Looked up from germline, CDR1 is LGHNA and CDR2 is YNFKEQ. The CDR3 is 14 amino acids. Trimming shortened V by 4 bases and J by 0 bases, and 9 bases separated the two germline ends. CDR3 coding DNA: TGTGCCAGCAGCCCGCGGACAGCTAACTATGGCTACACCTTC. This sequence encodes CASSPRTANYGYTF.

This clone was observed a handful of times. The chain employs TRBV7-2 and TRBJ2-5; D gene ambiguous. V was pared by 5 bases and J by 9 bases, with 13 bases between. The CDR3 covers 12 residues. The germline CDR1 and CDR2 sequences are SGHTA and FQGNSA. The CDR3 reads CASSPHRAAQYF. Written as DNA, the CDR3 is TGTGCCAGCAGCCCACACCGGGCGGCCCAGTACTTC.

This clone was seen many times. The genes are TRBV7-3 and TRBJ2-1; D remains ambiguous. Germline loops: CDR1 SGHTA, CDR2 FQGTGA. CDR3 size: 13 residues. Between the trimmed V and J ends, which lost 0 bases and 5 bases, there was a span of 5 bases. The CDR3 DNA follows: TGTGCCAGCAGCTTAACCTCTCACAATGAGCAGTTCTTC. This translates into CASSLTSHNEQFF.

This clone has a handful of counts. This chain uses TRBV6-1 with TRBJ2-2; 9 positions agree with TRBD1. With 10 bases clipped from V and 4 bases from J, the junction kept 7 bases outside the gene matches. The CDR3 extends over 14 amino acids. Germline V gives CDR1 MNHNS, CDR2 SASEGT. This chain's CDR3 is CAIKGTGSTGELFF. CDR3 nucleotides: TGTGCCATCAAGGGGACAGGGAGCACCGGGGAGCTGTTTTTT.

This clone has only a few counts. This chain connects TRBV28 to TRBJ1-2; 8 nucleotides align to TRBD1. Germline lookup yields CDR1 MDHEN and CDR2 SYDVKM. The V segment lost 6 bases and the J segment 4 bases; nucleotides outside the gene matches: 10. This CDR3 is 15 amino acids long. The CDR3 DNA reads as TGTGCCAGCAGAACTAATGACAGGGGAGGCTATGGCTACACCTTC. It specifies CASRTNDRGGYGYTF.

The chain employs TRBV4-1 and TRBJ2-7, with TRBD2 identical over 7 bases. J lost 6 bases, V lost 3 bases, and 11 bases had no gene match. From germline, CDR1 is MGHRA and CDR2 YSYEKL. The CDR3 has 15 amino acids. CDR3 sequence reads: CASSQVWREIVEQYF. The CDR3 bases are TGCGCCAGCAGCCAGGTCTGGCGGGAGATTGTCGAGCAGTACTTC.

This clone was detected only a few times. This chain joins TRBV15 and TRBJ1-4; the match to TRBD1 covers 11 bases. Germline V CDR1 and CDR2: LNHNV, YYDKDF (reference sequence). CDR3 length: 15 amino acids. V was pared by 5 bases and J by 8 bases, with 7 bases of the junction left unmatched. Here the CDR3 DNA reads TGTGCCACCAGCGCAAGGACAGGGGGCCGGGAAAAACTGTTTTTT. The encoded protein is CATSARTGGREKLFF.